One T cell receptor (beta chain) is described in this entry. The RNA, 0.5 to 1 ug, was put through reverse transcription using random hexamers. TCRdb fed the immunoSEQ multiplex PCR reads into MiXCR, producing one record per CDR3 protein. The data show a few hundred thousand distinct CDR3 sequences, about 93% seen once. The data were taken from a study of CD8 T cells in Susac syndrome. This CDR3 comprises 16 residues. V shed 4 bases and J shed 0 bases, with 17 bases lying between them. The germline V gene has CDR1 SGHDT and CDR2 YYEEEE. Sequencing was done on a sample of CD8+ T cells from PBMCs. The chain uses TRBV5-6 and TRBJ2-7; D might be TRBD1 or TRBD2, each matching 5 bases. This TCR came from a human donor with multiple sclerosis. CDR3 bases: TGTGCCAGCAGCCTGGGGGAAGAAGGGAGCTCCTACGAGCAGTACTTC. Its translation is CASSLGEEGSSYEQYF. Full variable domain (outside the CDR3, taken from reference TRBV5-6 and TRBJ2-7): DAGVTQSPTHLIKTRGQQVTLRCSPKSGHDTVSWYQQALGQGPQFIFQYYEEEERQRGNFPDRFSGHQFPNYSSELNVNALLLGDSALYLCASSLGEEGSSYEQYFGPGTRLTVT.